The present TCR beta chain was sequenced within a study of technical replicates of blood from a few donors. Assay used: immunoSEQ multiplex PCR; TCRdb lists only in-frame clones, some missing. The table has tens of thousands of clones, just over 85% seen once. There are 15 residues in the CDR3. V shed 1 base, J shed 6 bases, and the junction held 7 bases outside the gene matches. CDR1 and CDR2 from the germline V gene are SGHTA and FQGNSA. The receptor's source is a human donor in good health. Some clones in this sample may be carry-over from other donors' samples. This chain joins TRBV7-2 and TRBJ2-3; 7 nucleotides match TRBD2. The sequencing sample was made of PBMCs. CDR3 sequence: CASSLVGAGLDTQYF. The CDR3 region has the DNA TGTGCCAGCAGCTTAGTAGGAGCGGGGTTGGATACGCAGTATTTT.